The sequence of this TCR beta chain was determined in a study of blood T cell repertoires in COVID-19. Sequencing used immunoSEQ multiplex PCR; TCRdb keeps in-frame clones, though not all of them. Of tens of thousands of clones listed, over 70% are singletons. The CDR3 contains 17 residues. The germline V gene encodes CDR1 SGHRS and CDR2 YFSETQ. The trim removed 1 base at V and 6 bases at J, leaving 7 bases unmatched. This clone has just a few counts. The sample was peripheral blood. This TCR was sampled from a man of 80 years or more with active COVID-19. V usage is TRBV5-1 and J usage is TRBJ2-1, with 13 bases lining up with TRBD2. The CDR3 loop reads CASSLRTGLAGVNEQFF. CDR3 nucleotide sequence: TGCGCCAGCAGCTTGAGGACTGGACTAGCGGGAGTCAATGAGCAGTTCTTC.